This T cell receptor (beta chain) was obtained from a study of cytomegalovirus exposure and HLA in healthy donors. In regard to this clone: Its antigen is unidentified.

Amplification used 60 Vbeta primers and 13 Jbeta primers. Method: immunoSEQ multiplex PCR; TCRdb's copy keeps in-frame clones and lacks some. The sample has approximately 220,000 clones; roughly 84% are singletons. Study-level results: About 87% or about 30% of the time was how often most TCR beta V segments were productive, according to an earlier analysis. One later analysis reportedly identified an Asian-associated ancestry cluster that showed fewer N-insertions than the approximately 600-donor mean. TCR beta sequences reportedly predicted most subjects' HLA-A and HLA-B alleles accurately. Among TCR beta chains of equal frequency, HLA-associated ones were more clonally expanded in a later analysis.

This CDR3 spans 14 amino acids. J lost 4 bases, V lost 7 bases, and 8 bases had no gene match. CDR1 is LNHDA and CDR2 is SQIVND in the germline V gene (reference sequence). This TCR came from a girl aged 5-17 years in good health and CMV-seronegative. The chain is built from TRBV19 and TRBJ2-7; 9 bases are a match to TRBD1. Sequences were obtained from PBMCs. CDR3 coding DNA: TGTGCCAGTACCCCCGGGACAGGGTCTTACGAGCAGTACTTC. Amino acids: CASTPGTGSYEQYF.